This TCR beta chain was retrieved from a study of T cell responses to AZD1222 COVID-19 vaccine. This clone was seen only a few times. The CDR3 sequence is 16 residues long. V lost 3 bases, J lost 4 bases, and 16 bases lay in between. The germline CDR1 and CDR2 sequences are MGHDK and SYGVNS. Sequenced by immunoSEQ multiplex PCR; TCRdb stores in-frame clones only, minus some. The table includes roughly 140,000 clones, 88% detected once. The V and J genes are TRBV25-1 and TRBJ2-1; tentative D call: TRBD2 (6 bases). This clonotype was sampled from an adult in good health. Material: peripheral blood, obtained on day 0 of MenACWY control vaccination. CDR3 protein: CASSDLSRRGYNEQFF. Written as DNA, the CDR3 is TGTGCCAGCAGTGACCTCTCTCGGCGGGGTTACAATGAGCAGTTCTTC.